The rows below give T cell receptor beta chains drawn from one sample of a study of T-cell memory formation after mild COVID-19. TCRdb re-analysed the 5' RACE reads in MiXCR, keeping a single row per CDR3 protein. Here the sample spans under 300,000 distinct CDR3 sequences, roughly 10% being singletons. Sequencing was carried out using PBMCs or a T cell subset sorted from them (not recorded which). These receptor sequences come from a man aged 18 to 29 who had mild COVID-19 (a few samples of this study predate the infection). Cell type and time point are not known. Both conserved end residues are part of each CDR3.

V	J	CDR3
TRBV20-1	TRBJ2-7	CSATHRSSYEQYF
TRBV11-3	TRBJ2-3	CASSMRTSKGGSTDTQYF
TRBV9	TRBJ2-3	CASSPSVGDTQYF
TRBV15	TRBJ1-1	CATSRDQGGSEAFF
TRBV6-2/TRBV6-3	TRBJ1-1	CASSYSGDKPNTEAFF
TRBV5-1	TRBJ2-4	CASSPSPDGNIQYF
TRBV5-1	TRBJ1-1	CASSLVTGPNTEAFF
TRBV7-8	TRBJ2-3	CASSMGYTGTLDTQYF
TRBV5-1	TRBJ1-2	CASSSGLQGAYGYTF
TRBV12-3/TRBV12-4	TRBJ1-5	CASSGQVSNQPQHF
TRBV6-2/TRBV6-3	TRBJ1-5	CASSPGAGQPQHF
TRBV5-1	TRBJ1-4	CASSSGTVNEKLFF
TRBV5-1	TRBJ2-1	CASSLGGGNSYNEQFF
TRBV7-2	TRBJ1-2	CASSSSFGYTF
TRBV18	TRBJ2-5	CASSLQSRETQYF
TRBV20-1	TRBJ2-1	CSARLPGTGSLTLSNEQFF
TRBV20-1	TRBJ1-6	CSAIPQGMGSPLHF
TRBV5-1	TRBJ2-3	CASSLGGLTDTQYF
TRBV20-1	TRBJ2-4	CSARDSGQKNIQYF
TRBV7-9	TRBJ2-1	CASSSLAGGDYNEQFF
TRBV7-3	TRBJ2-3	CASSLRGDGDTQYF
TRBV5-1	TRBJ2-5	CASSLAGLAGGPIAQETQYF
TRBV6-5	TRBJ1-6	CASRPPQGRNSPLHF
TRBV20-1	TRBJ2-3	CSARADRGSTDTQYF
TRBV29-1	TRBJ2-7	CSVEAPQESSYEQYF
TRBV12-3/TRBV12-4	TRBJ2-2	CASSFIPNTGELFF
TRBV6-5	TRBJ1-1	CASSPQQGAAFF
TRBV29-1	TRBJ2-7	CSAAGASPNSYEQYF
TRBV20-1	TRBJ2-7	CSAGTFYEQYF
TRBV5-1	TRBJ2-7	CASSRSMGSYEQYF
TRBV9	TRBJ2-1	CASSVSEHNEQFF
TRBV7-2	TRBJ1-6	CASTPHGATPLHF
TRBV28	TRBJ2-1	CASSFIGNRGNEQFF
TRBV10-3	TRBJ1-1	CAISVERGRAFF
TRBV18	TRBJ1-2	CASSPDAVYGYTF
TRBV28	TRBJ1-5	CASSLKSFSVRGQPQHF
TRBV21-1	TRBJ2-5	CASSKGAGEETQYF
TRBV5-1	TRBJ2-2	CASSFDRGTGELFF
TRBV6-4	TRBJ2-1	CASSDSPSGGADEQFF
TRBV3-2	TRBJ2-5	CASSQVTSGGF
TRBV11-3	TRBJ1-1	CASSFSGESTEAFF
TRBV6-5	TRBJ1-6	CASTLRAPGGSPLHF
TRBV9	TRBJ1-4	CASSVSGTAYEKLFF
TRBV7-2	TRBJ1-6	CASSMEGGRNNSPLHF
TRBV21-1	TRBJ1-2	CAYPTIGGGNYGYTF